Below are 29 T cell receptor beta chains sequenced from a single sample in a study of T cell changes during pregnancy in multiple sclerosis. Sequencing used immunoSEQ multiplex PCR; TCRdb keeps in-frame clones, though not all of them. The sample has 70,000 to 80,000 clones, approximately 90% seen once. Material: CD4+ T cells from peripheral blood mononuclear cells, obtained before pregnancy. These receptors were taken from a female donor with multiple sclerosis, enrolled in a pregnancy study.

The genes are TRBV6-4 and TRBJ2-1; D ambiguous. The CDR3 length is 14 residues. Trimming stripped 3 bases from V and 2 bases from J, with 8 bases between. Germline V gives CDR1 MRHNA, CDR2 SNTAGT. The CDR3 DNA sequence: TGTGCCAGCAGTGAGGCAGGTACCTACAATGAGCAGTTCTTC. Amino acids: CASSEAGTYNEQFF.

This chain links TRBV19 with TRBJ1-1; D perhaps matches TRBD1 (6 bases). Trimming took 5 bases from V and 1 from J, leaving 11 bases between them. The CDR3 runs 14 residues. Germline V gene data show CDR1 as LNHDA and CDR2 as SQIVND (reference sequence). The CDR3 region has the DNA TGTGCCAGTAGTGCCGAGACAGGGAACACTGAAGCTTTCTTT. Translating gives CASSAETGNTEAFF.

The chain is built from TRBV19 and TRBJ1-6, with TRBD1 matching 7 bases. CDR1 is LNHDA and CDR2 is SQIVND in the germline V gene (reference sequence). J lost 5 bases, V lost 6 bases, and 7 bases had no gene match. This CDR3 has 15 residues. CDR3 amino acids: CASRPPGQHNSPLHF. CDR3 coding DNA: TGTGCCAGTAGGCCTCCGGGACAGCATAATTCACCCCTCCACTTT.

This chain connects TRBV6-5 to TRBJ2-7; TRBD1 agrees at 11 bases. CDR3 length equals 15 residues. From germline, CDR1 is MNHEY and CDR2 SVGAGI. With 6 bases clipped from V and 3 bases from J, the junction kept 7 bases outside the gene matches. CDR3 in amino acids: CASSKGQGVIYEQYF. The CDR3 nucleotides read TGTGCCAGCAGCAAGGGACAGGGGGTAATCTACGAGCAGTACTTC.

The chain joins TRBV9 to TRBJ1-1, with D tentatively TRBD1 (5 bases). Trimming shortened V by 2 bases and J by 7 bases, and 12 bases separated the two germline ends. Germline loops: CDR1 SGDLS, CDR2 YYNGEE. This CDR3 has 13 residues. CDR3 sequence (DNA): TGTGCCAGCAGCGTTCAGGGAAGTCGTGAAGCTTTCTTT. This gives the protein CASSVQGSREAFF.

This clone was detected once. The chain links TRBV19 to TRBJ2-7; TRBD2 matches 12 bases. This CDR3 spans 16 amino acids. Germline values: CDR1 LNHDA, CDR2 SQIVND (reference sequence). V was clipped by 4 bases and J by 1 base; unmatched bases: 5. CDR3 bases: TGTGCCAGTAGTAGGAAGACTAGCGGGGGATCCTACGAGCAGTACTTC. Its protein is CASSRKTSGGSYEQYF.

The gene calls are TRBV29-1 and TRBJ1-1; the match to TRBD1 covers 7 bases. The CDR3 consists of 17 residues. The germline V gene has CDR1 SQVTM and CDR2 ANQGSEA. V lost 2 bases to trimming and J lost 4 bases; unmatched junction nucleotides: 16. As DNA, the CDR3 is TGCAGCGTTGAATGGGGTGAGAGGGGGCGCTTGGTCACTGAAGCTTTCTTT. Its translation: CSVEWGERGRLVTEAFF.

The V gene is TRBV28, the J gene TRBJ1-2, with 8 bases aligning to TRBD1. Germline-derived CDR1 and CDR2 are MDHEN and SYDVKM. The CDR3 consists of 13 residues. The V gene end was trimmed by 6 bases and the J gene end by 5 bases; junction bases not matched to a gene: 5. CDR3 residues: CASREGQDYGYTF. CDR3 nucleotides: TGTGCCAGCAGGGAGGGACAGGATTATGGCTACACCTTC.

This chain links TRBV28 with TRBJ2-1, with 8 bases that match TRBD2. CDR3 length equals 16 residues. Germline V gives CDR1 MDHEN, CDR2 SYDVKM. V dropped 1 base and J dropped 1; count of bases not matched to a gene: 3. CDR3 coding DNA: TGTGCCAGCAGTTTATATACTAGCGGTTCCTACAATGAGCAGTTCTTC. Protein product: CASSLYTSGSYNEQFF.

The J gene is TRBJ1-4, the V gene TRBV19, with 9 positions matching TRBD1. Germline V gene lookup returns CDR1 LNHDA and CDR2 SQIVND (reference sequence). The CDR3 is 17 residues long. The V segment lost 4 bases and the J segment 8 bases; nucleotides outside the gene matches: 14. CDR3 protein: CASSTYFSTGGEEKLFF. As DNA, the CDR3 is TGTGCCAGTAGTACCTACTTTTCAACAGGGGGCGAGGAAAAACTGTTTTTT.

The V and J genes are TRBV6-6 and TRBJ1-6; 8 bases map to TRBD1. The CDR3 sequence is 16 residues long. The J segment lost 1 base and the V segment lost 6 bases, leaving 5 bases of the junction unmatched. From germline, CDR1 is MNHNY and CDR2 SVGAGI (reference sequence). The DNA for the CDR3 is TGTGCCAGCAGGGACAGGGCCGGATCCTATAATTCACCCCTCCACTTT. Its protein is CASRDRAGSYNSPLHF.

The chain employs TRBV5-1 and TRBJ2-3, with 8 bases lining up with TRBD1. CDR3 length: 15 amino acids. V shed 2 bases and J 4 bases; nucleotides not matched to a gene: 6. Germline V gene lookup returns CDR1 SGHRS and CDR2 YFSETQ. The CDR3 DNA is TGCGCCAGCAGCTTCGGCGGACAGGGAGCAGATACGCAGTATTTT. It codes for CASSFGGQGADTQYF. The variable domain in full, with the rest retrieved from reference TRBV5-1 and TRBJ2-3, is KAGVTQTPRYLIKTRGQQVTLSCSPISGHRSVSWYQQTPGQGLQFLFEYFSETQRNKGNFPGRFSGRQFSNSRSEMNVSTLELGDSALYLCASSFGGQGADTQYFGPGTRLTVL.

The CDR3 spells CASSAPGQGVRQPQHF. As DNA, the CDR3 is TGTGCCAGCAGTGCCCCGGGACAGGGGGTAAGGCAGCCCCAGCATTTT. V gene TRBV28 combines with J gene TRBJ1-5, with 11 bases aligning to TRBD1. Trimming at V came to 5 bases and at J to 7 bases, leaving 10 bases not matched to a gene. The germline V gene encodes CDR1 MDHEN and CDR2 SYDVKM. The CDR3 runs 16 residues.

The chain links TRBV18 to TRBJ2-7, with 13 bases lining up with TRBD2. CDR1 and CDR2 (germline): KGHSH, LQKENI. J gave up 5 bases and V 4 bases, and 2 bases lay outside the gene matches. The CDR3 totals 14 residues. For the CDR3, the DNA is TGTGCCAGCTCACTTACTAGCGGGAGGGACGAGCAGTACTTC. Its translation: CASSLTSGRDEQYF.

The CDR3 DNA reads TGTGCCACCAGCAGAGATGTACAGTATAGCAATCAGCCCCAGCATTTT. Translation: CATSRDVQYSNQPQHF. The genes are TRBV15 and TRBJ1-5, with D hard to call. This CDR3 spans 16 amino acids. The germline CDR1 and CDR2 sequences are LNHNV and YYDKDF (reference sequence). V was clipped by 0 bases and J by 0 bases, with 9 bases between them.

The gene calls are TRBV7-9 and TRBJ2-7; D is undetermined. V lost 5 bases and J 0 bases, leaving 11 bases between the germline ends. Looked up from germline, CDR1 is SEHNR and CDR2 is FQNEAQ (reference sequence). This CDR3 has 14 residues. The CDR3 coding sequence is TGTGCCAGCAGCCGAGGTCTTGACTCCTACGAGCAGTACTTC. It yields the protein CASSRGLDSYEQYF.

The chain recombines TRBV30 with TRBJ2-7; D perhaps matches TRBD1 (5 bases). The CDR3 has 12 amino acids. Germline V gives CDR1 GTSNPN, CDR2 SVGIG (reference sequence). V lost 0 bases, J lost 7 bases, and 10 bases lay in between. The CDR3 coding sequence is TGTGCCTGGAGTGTAGGGGCGTGGGAGCAGTACTTC. This codes for CAWSVGAWEQYF.

There are a few counts of this clone. V usage is TRBV5-1 and J usage is TRBJ1-6; TRBD1 aligns across 7 bases. The CDR3 is 14 residues long. CDR1 SGHRS and CDR2 YFSETQ come from the germline V gene. Germline trimming cut 3 bases from V and 8 bases from J; bases unmatched to any gene: 5. In DNA form, the CDR3 reads TGCGCCAGCAGCTCGGGACAGCTATATTCACCCCTCCACTTT. Its protein product is CASSSGQLYSPLHF.

This chain joins TRBV28 and TRBJ2-6; maybe TRBD2 (5 bases). Germline loops: CDR1 MDHEN, CDR2 SYDVKM. V lost 6 bases to trimming and J lost 0 bases, with 9 bases between them. The CDR3 runs 15 residues. CDR3 DNA sequence: TGTGCCAGCAGGCCCGAGGGCTCTGGGGCCAACGTCCTGACTTTC. This gives the protein CASRPEGSGANVLTF.

The chain has TRBV9 and TRBJ2-1; D possibly corresponds to TRBD2 (6 bases). Germline V gene sequence: CDR1 SGDLS, CDR2 YYNGEE. V lost 0 bases, J lost 0 bases, and 7 bases lay in between. The CDR3 loop spans 15 amino acids. The CDR3, as DNA: TGTGCCAGCAGCGTAGGCGGGAACTCCTACAATGAGCAGTTCTTC. It encodes CASSVGGNSYNEQFF.

This chain uses TRBV18 with TRBJ2-2; tentative D call: TRBD2 (5 bases). The CDR3 runs to 14 residues. Germline V gene lookup returns CDR1 KGHSH and CDR2 LQKENI. V lost 6 bases and J lost 4, with 12 bases in between. CDR3 nucleotide sequence: TGTGCCAGCTCGGAACTAGTAAGCACCGGGGAGCTGTTTTTT. Encoded protein: CASSELVSTGELFF.

The CDR3 sequence is CAISEARGGETQYF. The CDR3 bases are TGTGCCATCAGTGAAGCAAGGGGGGGCGAGACCCAGTACTTC. The J gene is TRBJ2-5, the V gene TRBV10-3; D might be TRBD2 (7 bases). CDR1 is ENHRY and CDR2 is SYGVKD in the germline V gene. Trimming removed 3 bases at V and 5 bases at J, with 13 bases between. This CDR3 is built from 14 residues.

The chain links TRBV7-6 to TRBJ1-1; 7 bases match TRBD1. Germline-derived CDR1 and CDR2 are SGHVS and FNYEAQ. CDR3 size: 14 residues. The V segment lost 4 bases and the J segment 2 bases; nucleotides outside the gene matches: 4. The DNA of the CDR3 is TGTGCCAGCAGCTCAGAGGGGGCCAACACTGAAGCTTTCTTT. Amino acids: CASSSEGANTEAFF.

The chain combines TRBV5-5 with TRBJ1-4; maybe TRBD1 (6 bases). Germline V gene sequence: CDR1 SGHKS, CDR2 YYEKEE (reference sequence). Deletions cut 3 bases from V and 0 bases from J, with 9 bases between. The CDR3 consists of 15 residues. The CDR3 region is CASSSQGTTNEKLFF. The CDR3 coding sequence is TGTGCCAGCAGCTCACAGGGCACAACTAATGAAAAACTGTTTTTT.

The chain employs TRBV7-9 and TRBJ2-5; 13 positions agree with TRBD2. Germline-derived CDR1 and CDR2 are SEHNR and FQNEAQ (reference sequence). The V and J ends lost 2 bases and 5 bases, in that order; junction bases with no gene match: 8. CDR3 length: 17 amino acids. The CDR3 nucleotides read TGTGCCAGCAGCTTATATATGGGACTAGCGGGATGGGAGACCCAGTACTTC. Residues: CASSLYMGLAGWETQYF.

J is TRBJ1-6 and V is TRBV5-1, with 7 positions matching TRBD1. This CDR3 region has 15 residues. Germline trimming cut 4 bases from V and 10 bases from J; bases unmatched to any gene: 11. Germline V gives CDR1 SGHRS, CDR2 YFSETQ. For the CDR3, the DNA is TGCGCCAGCAGCCGCCTTGACAGGGTAAACTCACCCCTCCACTTT. As protein: CASSRLDRVNSPLHF.

This clone was seen more than once but under ten times. The chain employs TRBV19 and TRBJ1-6; D is perhaps TRBD1 (6 bases). CDR3 length: 13 residues. V lost 6 bases to trimming and J lost 7 bases, with 10 bases between them. Germline V gene data show CDR1 as LNHDA and CDR2 as SQIVND (reference sequence). DNA of the CDR3: TGTGCCAGTAGAGCACAGGGAAATTCACCCCTCCACTTT. It codes for CASRAQGNSPLHF.

DNA of the CDR3: TGTGCCAGCAGAAGGGGGACAGGGGCCACAGATACGCAGTATTTT. Amino acid sequence: CASRRGTGATDTQYF. This rearrangement joins TRBV6-4 to TRBJ2-3; 10 nucleotides line up with TRBD1. The V segment lost 6 bases and the J segment 2 bases; nucleotides outside the gene matches: 5. Germline CDR1 and CDR2: MRHNA and SNTAGT. The CDR3 consists of 15 residues.

This chain uses TRBV28 with TRBJ2-7; 12 bases are shared with TRBD2. V was pared by 5 bases and J by 5 bases, with 4 bases of the junction left unmatched. Germline values: CDR1 MDHEN, CDR2 SYDVKM. The CDR3 extends over 14 amino acids. CDR3 region: CASSRLAGDHEQYF. CDR3 DNA: TGTGCCAGCAGTCGACTAGCGGGAGACCACGAGCAGTACTTC.